A single sample is the source of the 32 T cell receptor beta chains below, sequenced in a study of blood T cell repertoires in COVID-19. Using immunoSEQ multiplex PCR, the repertoire was profiled, and TCRdb retains in-frame clones only, with some absent. This table has 140,000 to 150,000 clones, about 87% appearing once. The sample comprised peripheral blood. Receptors were obtained from a man older than 75 with acute or convalescent COVID-19.

The chain has TRBV6-5 and TRBJ1-2, with TRBD1 matching over 9 bases. Trimming cost V 10 bases and J 2 bases; bases outside gene matches: 2. From germline, CDR1 is MNHEY and CDR2 SVGAGI. The CDR3 has 12 residues. This CDR3 is CATDRGNYGYTF. DNA for the CDR3: TGTGCCACGGACAGGGGAAACTATGGCTACACCTTC.

The chain carries TRBV30 and TRBJ1-3, with TRBD1 matching over 7 bases. The CDR3 is made up of 16 amino acids. Per germline, CDR1 GTSNPN and CDR2 SVGIG (reference sequence). The ends lost 4 bases at V and 7 bases at J; junction bases unmatched: 16. The CDR3 is CAWTRGAGPLRNTIYF. The CDR3 DNA reads as TGTGCCTGGACCAGGGGGGCGGGCCCTTTGCGTAACACCATATATTTT.

This clone was counted a single time. This chain joins TRBV25-1 and TRBJ2-1, with TRBD1 matching 11 bases. The germline V gene encodes CDR1 MGHDK and CDR2 SYGVNS. The CDR3 runs 17 residues. V was clipped by 5 bases and J by 2 bases; unmatched bases: 8. The CDR3: CASSTPGQGGAYNEQFF. The DNA for the CDR3 is TGTGCCAGCAGTACCCCGGGACAGGGGGGAGCCTACAATGAGCAGTTCTTC.

This clone came up a few times. The genes are TRBV19 and TRBJ2-1; the D gene is possibly TRBD2 (5 bases). V was pared by 4 bases and J by 2 bases, with 6 bases between. The CDR3 is made up of 13 amino acids. Germline lookup yields CDR1 LNHDA and CDR2 SQIVND (reference sequence). In nucleotides, the CDR3 is TGTGCCAGTAGTAGCGGGCCCTACAATGAGCAGTTCTTC. Translating it yields CASSSGPYNEQFF.

This chain connects TRBV10-3 to TRBJ2-7, with a possible D match to TRBD1 (6 bases). This CDR3 has 14 amino acids. Trimming left V 4 bases short and J 2 bases short, with 12 bases between. The germline CDR1 and CDR2 sequences are ENHRY and SYGVKD. This chain's CDR3 is CAISASRDTYEQYF. The CDR3 nucleotides are TGTGCCATCAGTGCGAGTAGGGACACCTACGAGCAGTACTTC.

As DNA, the CDR3 is TGCAGCGTTGATTTGCAGGGCGCGAACACTGAAGCTTTCTTT. Amino acid sequence: CSVDLQGANTEAFF. V and J are TRBV29-1 and TRBJ1-1; TRBD1 is a possible D gene (5 bases). The CDR3 spans 14 residues. Deletions cut 3 bases from V and 1 base from J, with 12 bases between. Germline values: CDR1 SQVTM, CDR2 ANQGSEA.

This clone has more than one count but fewer than ten. This sequence joins TRBV30 and TRBJ2-7, with 9 bases lining up with TRBD2. Losses at the gene ends were 2 bases for V and 3 bases for J; bases not matched to a gene: 11. Germline V gene sequence: CDR1 GTSNPN, CDR2 SVGIG (reference sequence). The CDR3 loop spans 16 amino acids. The CDR3 DNA follows: TGTGCCTGGAGTCGTCTAGCGGGGCCGGCCGGCTACGAGCAGTACTTC. Its translation: CAWSRLAGPAGYEQYF.

The CDR3 loop is CASSYSDRGSYEQYF. The CDR3 nucleotides are TGTGCCAGCAGTTACTCGGACAGGGGGTCTTACGAGCAGTACTTC. The V and J genes are TRBV6-5 and TRBJ2-7, with 10 nucleotides matching TRBD1. V lost 0 bases to trimming and J lost 4 bases; unmatched junction nucleotides: 3. The CDR3 length is 15 residues. Looked up from germline, CDR1 is MNHEY and CDR2 is SVGAGI.

The V and J genes are TRBV2 and TRBJ2-7; the D gene is possibly TRBD1 (5 bases). The CDR3 spans 14 residues. Looked up from germline, CDR1 is SNHLY and CDR2 is FYNNEI. Trimming removed 4 bases at V and 5 bases at J, with 15 bases between. The CDR3 loop is CASSGVGVGHEQYF. The CDR3 nucleotides read TGTGCCAGCAGTGGCGTAGGGGTTGGCCACGAGCAGTACTTC.

This rearrangement joins TRBV6-5 to TRBJ1-6, with D unresolved. Germline CDR1 is MNHEY and CDR2 is SVGAGI. The CDR3 totals 15 residues. V was shortened by 4 bases and J by 7 bases, with 14 bases between the two germline ends. The CDR3 region has the DNA TGTGCCAGCAGTTCCGCGGGCGTTATGAATTCACCCCTCCACTTT. Translated: CASSSAGVMNSPLHF.

The V gene is TRBV30, the J gene TRBJ1-5; possible D gene TRBD1, 5 bases. Germline CDR1 GTSNPN, CDR2 SVGIG (reference sequence). The CDR3 has 12 amino acids. The V end lost 5 bases, the J end lost 7 bases, and 12 bases lay between the germline ends. This CDR3 is CAWQGEGQPQHF. CDR3 nucleotide sequence: TGTGCCTGGCAAGGGGAAGGACAGCCCCAGCATTTT.

V and J are TRBV19 and TRBJ1-2; 7 bases map to TRBD1. This CDR3 is 14 amino acids long. Germline V lookup: CDR1 LNHDA, CDR2 SQIVND (reference sequence). Germline trimming cut 8 bases from V and 2 bases from J; bases unmatched to any gene: 8. The CDR3 here is CASRNPGGNYGYTF. The CDR3 region has the DNA TGTGCCAGTCGTAATCCAGGGGGGAACTATGGCTACACCTTC.

The chain employs TRBV6-5 and TRBJ2-7; TRBD1 might be the D (6 bases). The CDR3 has 13 residues. V was pared by 6 bases and J by 6 bases, with 15 bases between. Germline lookup yields CDR1 MNHEY and CDR2 SVGAGI. DNA of the CDR3: TGTGCCAGCAGGCTTACAGGGCCCCCCGAGCAGTACTTC. This translates into CASRLTGPPEQYF.

This clone was detected only a few times. V is TRBV4-1 and J is TRBJ2-1, with a weak D call TRBD2 (6 bases). The CDR3 is 17 residues long. The V gene lost 2 bases and the J gene lost 0 bases, with 14 bases spanning the gap. CDR1 is MGHRA, CDR2 YSYEKL, per germline. CDR3 DNA sequence: TGCGCCAGCAGCCAAAGCGGAGGGGTGGGCTCCTACAATGAGCAGTTCTTC. Protein: CASSQSGGVGSYNEQFF.

V and J are TRBV6-4 and TRBJ2-3; D may be TRBD2 (5 bases). Deletions cut 3 bases from V and 5 bases from J, with 12 bases between. Per germline, CDR1 MRHNA and CDR2 SNTAGT. The length of the CDR3 is 14 residues. The DNA for the CDR3 is TGTGCCAGCAGTGAATCCTCTAGCCTAGATACGCAGTATTTT. Translated, it gives CASSESSSLDTQYF.

The chain carries TRBV6-5 and TRBJ2-1; D is uncertain. Per the germline V gene, CDR1 is MNHEY and CDR2 is SVGAGI. CDR3 length: 14 amino acids. With 6 bases removed from V and 0 bases from J, the gap between germline ends came to 9 bases. As DNA, the CDR3 is TGTGCCAGCAGAGCCCCGGGCTCCTACAATGAGCAGTTCTTC. Translating it yields CASRAPGSYNEQFF.

The chain carries TRBV9 and TRBJ1-1; no clear D gene. The CDR3 is made up of 14 amino acids. Germline V gene lookup returns CDR1 SGDLS and CDR2 YYNGEE. Trimming took off 3 bases at V and 1 base at J, with 10 bases between the two ends. Here the CDR3 DNA reads TGTGCCAGCAGCGCGGCGGGCCAGAACACTGAAGCTTTCTTT. Translation gives CASSAAGQNTEAFF.

The chain couples TRBV7-2 to TRBJ2-1, with 8 bases matching TRBD1. The CDR3 covers 13 residues. The V gene's germline CDR1 is SGHTA and CDR2 FQGNSA. With 1 base clipped from V and 10 bases from J, the junction kept 3 bases outside the gene matches. The CDR3 protein is CASSLGRGREQFF. The CDR3 nucleotides read TGTGCCAGCAGCTTAGGCAGGGGGCGAGAGCAGTTCTTC.

This sequence joins TRBV23-1 and TRBJ2-1; 7 positions match TRBD2. TRBV23-1 is an ORF, and what it does is uncertain. V dropped 0 bases and J dropped 3; count of bases not matched to a gene: 5. The CDR3 consists of 16 residues. CDR3 sequence: CASSQSGDYRYNEQFF. CDR3 DNA: TGCGCCAGCAGTCAATCGGGGGACTACCGCTACAATGAGCAGTTCTTC.

The genes are TRBV28 and TRBJ2-5; D unclear. The CDR3 is made up of 13 amino acids. Trimming stripped 8 bases from V and 0 bases from J, with 10 bases between. Germline lookup yields CDR1 MDHEN and CDR2 SYDVKM. This CDR3 is CASEPRYQETQYF. CDR3 sequence (DNA): TGTGCCAGCGAACCTAGGTACCAAGAGACCCAGTACTTC.

The chain recombines TRBV24-1 with TRBJ2-7; 11 bases agree with TRBD1. The CDR3 spans 15 residues. Germline CDR1 and CDR2: KGHDR and SFDVKD. Germline trimming cut 2 bases from V and 6 bases from J; bases unmatched to any gene: 5. The CDR3 region is CATSDSRTGGLEQYF. Written as DNA, the CDR3 is TGTGCCACCAGTGATTCTCGGACAGGGGGCCTCGAGCAGTACTTC.

The genes are TRBV18 and TRBJ1-4; 9 bases line up with TRBD1. The ends lost 3 bases at V and 1 base at J; junction bases unmatched: 3. Germline CDR1 and CDR2: KGHSH and LQKENI. The CDR3 is 16 residues long. The CDR3 bases are TGTGCCAGCTCACCGGACAGGGGTGGAACTAATGAAAAACTGTTTTTT. It yields the protein CASSPDRGGTNEKLFF.

The V call is TRBV21-1, the J call TRBJ1-2; TRBD1, as called in the table, went unchecked against the DNA. TRBV21-1 is a listed pseudogene. CDR3 size: 14 residues. CDR3 coding DNA: TGTGCCAGCAGCGGGACAGGGGGCGTGTTTGGCTACACCTTC. Its translation is CASSGTGGVFGYTF.

The V gene is TRBV23-1, the J gene TRBJ1-5; D might be TRBD1 (5 bases). TRBV23-1 is an ORF for which the function is uncertain. Trimming shortened V by 1 base and J by 0 bases, and 10 bases separated the two germline ends. There are 16 residues in the CDR3. The CDR3, as DNA: TGCGCCAGCAGTCAATGGGGACTAGTTAGCAATCAGCCCCAGCATTTT. As protein: CASSQWGLVSNQPQHF.

The chain couples TRBV5-5 to TRBJ1-2, with D unresolved. V lost 3 bases, J lost 2 bases, and 23 bases lay in between. CDR3 length: 18 residues. CDR1 SGHKS and CDR2 YYEKEE come from the germline V gene (reference sequence). CDR3 nucleotide sequence: TGTGCCAGCAGCTCCAGACCTGACATGGGAGTCTCAAACTATGGCTACACCTTC. This codes for CASSSRPDMGVSNYGYTF.

This chain joins TRBV2 and TRBJ2-2, with 10 bases aligning to TRBD2. CDR1 is SNHLY and CDR2 is FYNNEI in the germline V gene. After removal of 4 bases from V and 7 bases from J, the junction contained 9 bases not matched to a gene. The CDR3 runs 16 residues. CDR3 protein: CASSVAGGGSGGELFF. The CDR3 region has the DNA TGTGCCAGCAGTGTAGCGGGAGGCGGTTCGGGCGGGGAGCTGTTTTTT.

V gene TRBV7-9 combines with J gene TRBJ1-6; D is unresolved. The CDR3 extends over 15 amino acids. V was shortened by 4 bases and J by 8 bases, with 15 bases between the two germline ends. Germline assignment: CDR1 SEHNR and CDR2 FQNEAQ (reference sequence). The CDR3 coding sequence is TGTGCCAGCAGCTCGGTTGTTTTGTCGGATTCACCCCTCCACTTT. Its translation is CASSSVVLSDSPLHF.

V usage is TRBV3-1 (or the pseudogene TRBV3-2) and J usage is TRBJ2-1, with TRBD2 identical over 8 bases. The CDR3 runs 15 residues. The junction had 6 bases not matched to a gene; V was cut back by 1 base and J by 7 bases. Germline CDR1 LGHDT, CDR2 YNNKEL (reference sequence). CDR3 loop: CASSQVGLAQNEQFF. The CDR3 DNA is TGTGCCAGCAGCCAAGTTGGACTAGCACAAAATGAGCAGTTCTTC.

This rearrangement joins TRBV2 to TRBJ1-1; TRBD1 matches at 7 bases. CDR1 and CDR2 from the germline V gene are SNHLY and FYNNEI. Unmatched junction bases numbered 4, after V lost 5 bases and J lost 1 base. The CDR3 has 14 residues. The CDR3 DNA sequence: TGTGCCAGCAGTCCTCGGGACAGGAACACTGAAGCTTTCTTT. Its translation: CASSPRDRNTEAFF.

The chain uses TRBV29-1 and TRBJ1-5, with 7 bases fitting TRBD1. The germline V gene encodes CDR1 SQVTM and CDR2 ANQGSEA. CDR3 length: 14 residues. The ends lost 4 bases at V and 9 bases at J; junction bases unmatched: 12. DNA of the CDR3: TGCAGCGTTGGGGCGGGACAGACTTTAGGGCCCCAGCATTTT. It specifies CSVGAGQTLGPQHF.

This chain uses TRBV28 with TRBJ1-5; TRBD1 aligns across 7 bases. V gave up 7 bases and J gave up 5 bases; unmatched junction bases: 8. Germline CDR1 is MDHEN and CDR2 is SYDVKM. This CDR3 has 14 amino acids. The CDR3 DNA follows: TGTGCCAGCACACAGGGGAGTCGGGATCAGCCCCAGCATTTT. Its translation: CASTQGSRDQPQHF.

This clone was observed once. The chain employs TRBV11-2 and TRBJ1-1, with D perhaps TRBD1 (5 bases). CDR1 is SGHAT and CDR2 is FQNNGV in the germline V gene. Trimming removed 5 bases at V and 4 bases at J, with 14 bases between. There are 14 residues in the CDR3. CDR3 protein: CASSERERGTEAFF. The CDR3 DNA sequence: TGTGCCAGCAGCGAAAGGGAAAGGGGCACTGAAGCTTTCTTT.